This T cell receptor (beta chain) comes out of a study of blood T cell repertoires in COVID-19. About the study: The United States, Italy and Spain supplied acute and convalescent COVID-19 samples. T cells, B-cell-depleted T cells, or PBMCs provided the cDNA or gDNA that served as material.

Profiling relied on immunoSEQ multiplex PCR, and the TCRdb table lists in-frame clones only, not all of them. The table lists about 87,000 clones, around three quarters of them singletons. Germline V lookup: CDR1 MDHEN, CDR2 SYDVKM. The CDR3 totals 14 residues. The ends lost 5 bases at V and 3 bases at J; junction bases unmatched: 6. The receptor was isolated from a woman in her forties or fifties with acute or convalescent COVID-19. Sequencing was performed on peripheral blood. The chain has TRBV28 and TRBJ1-2; 7 bases align to TRBD1. CDR3 residues: CASSATGAHYGYTF. In nucleotides, the CDR3 is TGTGCCAGCAGTGCAACAGGGGCACACTATGGCTACACCTTC.